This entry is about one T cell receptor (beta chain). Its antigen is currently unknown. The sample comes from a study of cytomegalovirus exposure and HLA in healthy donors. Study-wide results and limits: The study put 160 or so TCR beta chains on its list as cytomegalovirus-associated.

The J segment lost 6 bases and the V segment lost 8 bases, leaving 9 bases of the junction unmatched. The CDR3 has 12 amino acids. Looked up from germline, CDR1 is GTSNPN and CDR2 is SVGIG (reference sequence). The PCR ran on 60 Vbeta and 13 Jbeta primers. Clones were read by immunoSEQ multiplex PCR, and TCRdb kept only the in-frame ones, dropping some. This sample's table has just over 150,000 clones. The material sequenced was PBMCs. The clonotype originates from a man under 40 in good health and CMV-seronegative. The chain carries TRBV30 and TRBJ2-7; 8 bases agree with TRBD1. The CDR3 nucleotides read TGTGCCCAAGGGACAGGTCCCGGCGAGCAGTACTTC. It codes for CAQGTGPGEQYF.